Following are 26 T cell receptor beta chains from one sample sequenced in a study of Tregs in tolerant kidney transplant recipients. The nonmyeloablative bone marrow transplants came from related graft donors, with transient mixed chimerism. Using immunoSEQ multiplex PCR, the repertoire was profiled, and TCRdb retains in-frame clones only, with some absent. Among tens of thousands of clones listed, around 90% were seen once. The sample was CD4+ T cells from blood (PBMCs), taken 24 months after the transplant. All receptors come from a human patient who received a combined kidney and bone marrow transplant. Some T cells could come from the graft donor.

The CDR3 region is CAWSGDRGGNQPQHF. CDR3 coding DNA: TGTGCCTGGAGTGGGGACAGAGGAGGCAATCAGCCCCAGCATTTT. The rearrangement joins TRBV30 to TRBJ1-5, with TRBD1 matching 7 bases. The CDR3 is 15 residues long. Germline V gives CDR1 GTSNPN, CDR2 SVGIG (reference sequence). J gave up 2 bases and V 1 base, and 5 bases lay outside the gene matches.

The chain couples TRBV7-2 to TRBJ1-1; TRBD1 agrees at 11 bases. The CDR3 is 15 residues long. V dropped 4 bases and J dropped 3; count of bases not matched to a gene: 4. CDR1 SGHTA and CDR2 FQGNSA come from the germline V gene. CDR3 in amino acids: CASSSRGQGDTEAFF. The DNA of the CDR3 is TGTGCCAGCAGCTCACGGGGACAGGGGGACACTGAAGCTTTCTTT.

The CDR3 bases are TGTGCCAGCAGTCGACTCGGACTAGCGGGCTCCGGGGAGCTGTTTTTT. Protein product: CASSRLGLAGSGELFF. The rearrangement links TRBV11-2 to TRBJ2-2, with TRBD2 matching 11 bases. The CDR3 extends over 16 amino acids. CDR1 is SGHAT, CDR2 FQNNGV, per germline. Trimming cost V 6 bases and J 6 bases; bases outside gene matches: 9.

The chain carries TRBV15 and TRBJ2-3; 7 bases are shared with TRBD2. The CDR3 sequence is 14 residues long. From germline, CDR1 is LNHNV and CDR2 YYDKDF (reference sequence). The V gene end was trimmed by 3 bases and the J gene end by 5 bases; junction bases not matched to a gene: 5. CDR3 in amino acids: CATSRGGNLDTQYF. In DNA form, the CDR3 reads TGTGCCACCAGCAGGGGGGGGAACTTAGATACGCAGTATTTT.

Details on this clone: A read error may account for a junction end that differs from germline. CDR3 loop: CASSMATSGTGAIF. CDR3 bases: TGTGCCAGTAGTATGGCCACATCCGGAACAGGGGCAATTTTT. The chain recombines TRBV19 with TRBJ1-4; TRBD1 aligns across 7 bases. Germline CDR1 is LNHDA and CDR2 is SQIVND (reference sequence). This CDR3 is 14 amino acids long.

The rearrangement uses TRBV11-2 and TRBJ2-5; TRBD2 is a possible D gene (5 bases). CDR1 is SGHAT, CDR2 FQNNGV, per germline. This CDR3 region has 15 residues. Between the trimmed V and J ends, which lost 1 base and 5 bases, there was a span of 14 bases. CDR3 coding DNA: TGTGCCAGCAGCTTAGGGTTAGGTAGCGCGGAGACCCAGTACTTC. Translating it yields CASSLGLGSAETQYF.

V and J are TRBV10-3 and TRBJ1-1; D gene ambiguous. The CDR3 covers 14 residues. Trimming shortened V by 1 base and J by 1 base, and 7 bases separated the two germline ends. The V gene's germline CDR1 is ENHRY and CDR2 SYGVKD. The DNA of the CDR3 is TGTGCCATCAGTGAGTGGGCCAGGAACACTGAAGCTTTCTTT. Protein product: CAISEWARNTEAFF.

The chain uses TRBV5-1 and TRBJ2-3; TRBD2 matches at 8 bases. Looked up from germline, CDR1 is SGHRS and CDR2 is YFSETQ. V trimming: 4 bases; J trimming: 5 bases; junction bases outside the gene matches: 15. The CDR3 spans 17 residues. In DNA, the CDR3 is TGCGCCAGCAGCCCACCAAGACCAGCGGGGGTGATAGATACGCAGTATTTT. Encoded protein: CASSPPRPAGVIDTQYF.

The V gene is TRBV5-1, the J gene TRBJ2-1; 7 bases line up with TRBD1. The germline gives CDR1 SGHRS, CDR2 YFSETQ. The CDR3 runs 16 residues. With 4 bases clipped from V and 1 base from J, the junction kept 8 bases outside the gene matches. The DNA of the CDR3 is TGCGCCAGCAGCCCCTGGGACAGTTATTCCTACAATGAGCAGTTCTTC. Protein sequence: CASSPWDSYSYNEQFF.

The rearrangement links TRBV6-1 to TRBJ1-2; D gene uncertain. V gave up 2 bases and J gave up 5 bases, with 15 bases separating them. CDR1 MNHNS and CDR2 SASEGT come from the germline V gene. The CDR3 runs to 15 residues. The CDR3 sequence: CASSEQGTADYGYTF. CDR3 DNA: TGTGCCAGCAGTGAACAAGGTACAGCGGATTATGGCTACACCTTC.

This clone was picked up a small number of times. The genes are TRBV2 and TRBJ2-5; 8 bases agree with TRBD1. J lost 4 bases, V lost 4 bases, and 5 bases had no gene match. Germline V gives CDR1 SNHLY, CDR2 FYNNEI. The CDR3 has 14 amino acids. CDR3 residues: CASSGLQGGETQYF. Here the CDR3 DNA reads TGTGCCAGCAGTGGTTTACAGGGGGGAGAGACCCAGTACTTC.

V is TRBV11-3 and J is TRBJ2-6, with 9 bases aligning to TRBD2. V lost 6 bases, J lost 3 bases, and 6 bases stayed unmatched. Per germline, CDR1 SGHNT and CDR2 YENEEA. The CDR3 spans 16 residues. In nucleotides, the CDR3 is TGTGCCAGCAGTCCAATAGCGGGAGTTGGGGCCAACGTCCTGACTTTC. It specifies CASSPIAGVGANVLTF.

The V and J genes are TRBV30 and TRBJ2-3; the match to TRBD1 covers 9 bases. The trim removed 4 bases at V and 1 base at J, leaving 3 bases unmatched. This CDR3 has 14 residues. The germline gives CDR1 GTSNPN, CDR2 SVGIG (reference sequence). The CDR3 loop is CAWMRDRGTDTQYF. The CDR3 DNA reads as TGTGCCTGGATGAGGGACAGGGGCACAGATACGCAGTATTTT.

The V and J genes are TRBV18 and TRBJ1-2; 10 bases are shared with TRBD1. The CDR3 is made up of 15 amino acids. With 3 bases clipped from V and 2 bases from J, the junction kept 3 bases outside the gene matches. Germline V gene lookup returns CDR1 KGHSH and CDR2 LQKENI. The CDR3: CASSPRTGGNYGYTF. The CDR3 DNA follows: TGTGCCAGCTCACCCAGGACAGGGGGAAACTATGGCTACACCTTC.

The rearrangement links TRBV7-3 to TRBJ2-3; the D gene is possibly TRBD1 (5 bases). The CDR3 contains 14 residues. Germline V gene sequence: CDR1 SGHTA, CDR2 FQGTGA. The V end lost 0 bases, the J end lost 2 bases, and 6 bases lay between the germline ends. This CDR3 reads CASSLTGDTDTQYF. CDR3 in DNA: TGTGCCAGCAGCTTAACAGGGGACACAGATACGCAGTATTTT.

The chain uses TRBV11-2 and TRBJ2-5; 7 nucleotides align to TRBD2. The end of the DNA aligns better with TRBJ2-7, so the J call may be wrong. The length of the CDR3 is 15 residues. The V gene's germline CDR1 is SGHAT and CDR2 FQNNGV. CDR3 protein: CASSLEGGRLYEQYF. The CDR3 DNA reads TGTGCCAGCAGCTTAGAGGGGGGGAGGCTCTACGAGCAGTACTTC.

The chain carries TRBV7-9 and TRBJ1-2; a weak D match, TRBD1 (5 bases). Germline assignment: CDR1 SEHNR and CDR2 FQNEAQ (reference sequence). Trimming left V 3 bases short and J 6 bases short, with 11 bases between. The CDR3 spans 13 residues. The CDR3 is CASSFGGEDGYTF. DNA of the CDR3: TGTGCCAGCAGCTTTGGGGGGGAAGATGGCTACACCTTC.

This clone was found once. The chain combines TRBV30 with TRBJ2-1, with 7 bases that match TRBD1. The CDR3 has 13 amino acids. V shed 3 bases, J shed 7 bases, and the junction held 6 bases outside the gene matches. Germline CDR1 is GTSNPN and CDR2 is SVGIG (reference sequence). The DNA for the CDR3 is TGTGCCTGGAGCTGGGGACAGTCTAATGAGCAGTTCTTC. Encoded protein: CAWSWGQSNEQFF.

CDR3 in DNA: TGTGCCACCAGCAGGGGGATGAGACAGGGGGGCACAGATACGCAGTATTTT. As protein: CATSRGMRQGGTDTQYF. The chain has TRBV15 and TRBJ2-3, with TRBD1 identical over 9 bases. The CDR3 is 17 amino acids. Germline values: CDR1 LNHNV, CDR2 YYDKDF (reference sequence). V lost 3 bases, J lost 1 base, and 8 bases stayed unmatched.

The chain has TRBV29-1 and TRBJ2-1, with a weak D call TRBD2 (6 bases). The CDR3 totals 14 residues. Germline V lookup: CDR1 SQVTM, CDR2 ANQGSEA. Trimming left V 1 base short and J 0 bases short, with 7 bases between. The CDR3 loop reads CSVEGGISYNEQFF. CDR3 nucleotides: TGCAGCGTTGAAGGCGGGATCTCCTACAATGAGCAGTTCTTC.

CDR3 amino acids: CASLLSPPGNTIYF. CDR3 sequence (DNA): TGTGCCAGCCTCTTAAGCCCGCCTGGAAACACCATATATTTT. The V and J genes are TRBV28 and TRBJ1-3; D ambiguous. CDR3 length equals 14 residues. V was pared by 8 bases and J by 2 bases, with 13 bases between. Germline lookup yields CDR1 MDHEN and CDR2 SYDVKM. Full variable domain (remainder filled in from reference TRBV28 and TRBJ1-3): DVKVTQSSRYLVKRTGEKVFLECVQDMDHENMFWYRQDPGLGLRLIYFSYDVKMKEKGDIPEGYSVSREKKERFSLILESASTNQTSMYLCASLLSPPGNTIYFGEGSWLTVV.

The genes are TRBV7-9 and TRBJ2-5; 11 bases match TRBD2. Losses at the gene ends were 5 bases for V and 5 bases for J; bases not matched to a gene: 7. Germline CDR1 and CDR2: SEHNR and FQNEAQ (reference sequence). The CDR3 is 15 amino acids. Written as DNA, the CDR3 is TGTGCCAGCAGCCCTCTAGCGGGGGGTCGGGAGACCCAGTACTTC. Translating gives CASSPLAGGRETQYF.

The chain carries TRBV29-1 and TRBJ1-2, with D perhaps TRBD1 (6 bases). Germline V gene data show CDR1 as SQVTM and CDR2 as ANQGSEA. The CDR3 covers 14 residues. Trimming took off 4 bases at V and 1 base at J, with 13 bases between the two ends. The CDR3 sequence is CSVALTGLNYGYTF. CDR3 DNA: TGCAGCGTTGCTCTGACAGGCCTTAACTATGGCTACACCTTC.

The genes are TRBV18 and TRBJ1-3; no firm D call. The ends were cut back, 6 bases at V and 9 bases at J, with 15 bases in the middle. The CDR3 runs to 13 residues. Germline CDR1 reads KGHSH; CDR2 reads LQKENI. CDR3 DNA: TGTGCCAGCTCCCACGCCCAGGAACCCACCATATATTTT. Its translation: CASSHAQEPTIYF.

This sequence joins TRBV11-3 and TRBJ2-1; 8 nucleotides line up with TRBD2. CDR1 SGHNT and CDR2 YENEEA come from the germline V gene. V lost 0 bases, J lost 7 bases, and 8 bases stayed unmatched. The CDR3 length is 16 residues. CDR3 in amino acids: CASSLDGAGDRNEQFF. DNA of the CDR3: TGTGCCAGCAGCTTAGACGGAGCGGGAGATAGAAATGAGCAGTTCTTC.

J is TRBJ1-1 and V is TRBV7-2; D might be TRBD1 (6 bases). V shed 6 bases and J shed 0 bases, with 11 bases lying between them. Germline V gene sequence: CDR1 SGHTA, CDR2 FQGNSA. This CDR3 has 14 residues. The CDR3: CASRLTGMNTEAFF. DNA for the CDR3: TGTGCCAGCAGGTTAACAGGGATGAACACTGAAGCTTTCTTT.